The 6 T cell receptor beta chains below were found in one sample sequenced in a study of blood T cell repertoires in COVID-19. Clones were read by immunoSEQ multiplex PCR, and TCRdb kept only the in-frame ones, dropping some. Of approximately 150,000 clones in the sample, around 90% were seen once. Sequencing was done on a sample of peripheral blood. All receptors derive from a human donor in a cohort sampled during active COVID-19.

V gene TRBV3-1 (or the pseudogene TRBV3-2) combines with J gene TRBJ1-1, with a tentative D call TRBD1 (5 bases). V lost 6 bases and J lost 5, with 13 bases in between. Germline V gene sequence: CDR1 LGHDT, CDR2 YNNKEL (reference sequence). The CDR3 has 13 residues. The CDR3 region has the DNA TGTGCCAGCAGTTCCATCGGGGGAACTGAAGCTTTCTTT. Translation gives CASSSIGGTEAFF.

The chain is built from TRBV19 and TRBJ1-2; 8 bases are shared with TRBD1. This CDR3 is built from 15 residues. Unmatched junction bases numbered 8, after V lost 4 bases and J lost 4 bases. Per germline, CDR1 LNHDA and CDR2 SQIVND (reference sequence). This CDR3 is CASSTPSGTGYGYTF. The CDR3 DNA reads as TGTGCCAGTAGTACCCCTTCCGGGACAGGCTATGGCTACACCTTC. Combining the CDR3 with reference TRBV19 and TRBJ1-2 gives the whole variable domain DGGITQSPKYLFRKEGQNVTLSCEQNLNHDAMYWYRQDPGQGLRLIYYSQIVNDFQKGDIAEGYSVSREKKESFPLTVTSAQKNPTAFYLCASSTPSGTGYGYTFGSGTRLTVV.

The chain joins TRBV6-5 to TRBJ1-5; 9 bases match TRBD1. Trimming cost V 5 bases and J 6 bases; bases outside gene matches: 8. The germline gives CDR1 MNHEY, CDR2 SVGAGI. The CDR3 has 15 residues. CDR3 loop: CASSRTRDRVQPQHF. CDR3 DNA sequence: TGTGCCAGCAGTCGAACTCGGGACAGGGTTCAGCCCCAGCATTTT.

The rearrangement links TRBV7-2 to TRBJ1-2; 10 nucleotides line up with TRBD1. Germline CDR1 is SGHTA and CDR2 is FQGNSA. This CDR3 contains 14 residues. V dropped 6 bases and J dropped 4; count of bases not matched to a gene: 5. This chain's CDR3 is CASRSTGGGYGYTF. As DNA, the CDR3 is TGTGCCAGCAGGTCGACAGGGGGCGGCTATGGCTACACCTTC. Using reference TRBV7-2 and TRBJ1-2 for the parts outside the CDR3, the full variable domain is GAGVSQSPSNKVTEKGKDVELRCDPISGHTALYWYRQSLGQGLEFLIYFQGNSAPDKSGLPSDRFSAERTGGSVSTLTIQRTQQEDSAVYLCASRSTGGGYGYTFGSGTRLTVV.

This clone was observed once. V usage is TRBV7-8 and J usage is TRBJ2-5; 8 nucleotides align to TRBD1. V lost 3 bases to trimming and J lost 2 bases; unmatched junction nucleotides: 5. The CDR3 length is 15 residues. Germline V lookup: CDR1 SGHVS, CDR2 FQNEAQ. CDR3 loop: CASSFDRGPQETQYF. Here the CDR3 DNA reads TGTGCCAGCAGCTTCGACAGGGGCCCACAAGAGACCCAGTACTTC.

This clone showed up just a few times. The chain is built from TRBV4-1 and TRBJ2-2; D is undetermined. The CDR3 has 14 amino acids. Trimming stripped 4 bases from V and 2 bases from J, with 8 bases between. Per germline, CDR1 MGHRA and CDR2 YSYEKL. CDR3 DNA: TGCGCCAGCAGCCTCGGGTCAAACACCGGGGAGCTGTTTTTT. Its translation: CASSLGSNTGELFF.